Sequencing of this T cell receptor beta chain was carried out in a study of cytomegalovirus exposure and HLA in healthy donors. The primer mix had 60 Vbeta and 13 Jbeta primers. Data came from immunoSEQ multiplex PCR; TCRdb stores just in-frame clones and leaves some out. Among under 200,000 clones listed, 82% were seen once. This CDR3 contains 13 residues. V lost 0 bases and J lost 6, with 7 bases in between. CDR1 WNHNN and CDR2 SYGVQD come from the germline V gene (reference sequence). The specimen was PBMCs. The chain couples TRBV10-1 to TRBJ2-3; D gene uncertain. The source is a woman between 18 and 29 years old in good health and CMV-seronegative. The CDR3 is CASSESGRDTQYF. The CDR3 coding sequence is TGCGCCAGCAGTGAGTCCGGTCGTGATACGCAGTATTTT.